This T cell receptor (beta chain) is drawn from a study of cytomegalovirus exposure and HLA in healthy donors. Study information: The 120 or so validation repertoires, a later analysis reported, used the same platform as the 666 first-cohort repertoires.

On this clone: Antigen unknown.

Donors came from a validation cohort of 90 to 150 subjects, distinct from the first 666-subject cohort. Germline CDR1 is MNHEY and CDR2 is SMNVEV (reference sequence). The CDR3 contains 15 residues. V lost 5 bases and J lost 2; bases outside the gene matches: 6. Notes on the study in general: The listing of roughly 160 TCR beta chains classed them as cytomegalovirus-associated.

Sequencing used immunoSEQ multiplex PCR; TCRdb keeps in-frame clones, though not all of them. The sample contains over 200,000 clones, around 88% of which appear only once. The sequence came from a woman aged 18-35 years in good health and CMV-seronegative. Sequencing was performed on PBMCs. The chain has TRBV27 and TRBJ2-1; 7 bases fit TRBD1. CDR3 amino acids: CASSTGEETYNEQFF. The CDR3 nucleotides read TGTGCCAGCAGTACAGGGGAAGAAACCTACAATGAGCAGTTCTTC.